This T cell receptor (beta chain) was obtained from a study of T cells in Graves' hyperthyroidism and ophthalmopathy. As for this clonotype: Its antigen remains unidentified.

Broader study findings: Most thyroid clonotypes that were expanded above 0.001 also turned up in blood.

Amplification of TCR beta CDR3 regions was performed using RNA transcripts as template. HTBI primers were used for first-round RT-PCR of the TCR CDR3. TCRdb recomputed calls from the multiplex PCR reads with MiXCR, one row per CDR3 protein. The data contain 600,000 or so distinct CDR3 sequences, around 16% of them singletons. Graves' hyperthyroidism was deemed stable absent ophthalmopathy progression within 18 months. Fresh peripheral blood, approximately 10 ml, was the source of the PBMCs. This TCR came from a woman in her thirties with Graves' hyperthyroidism. The sample was blood.

In DNA form, the CDR3 reads TGCGCCAGCAGTGAGGTGCAAGGTGTAAGGTACACTGAAGCTTTCTTT. It translates to CASSEVQGVRYTEAFF. The rearrangement links TRBV10-2 to TRBJ1-1; no reliable D call. The germline V and J ends were trimmed by 2 bases and 3 bases, with 16 bases remaining between them. Germline-derived CDR1 and CDR2 are WSHSY and SAAADI. The CDR3 is 16 amino acids.